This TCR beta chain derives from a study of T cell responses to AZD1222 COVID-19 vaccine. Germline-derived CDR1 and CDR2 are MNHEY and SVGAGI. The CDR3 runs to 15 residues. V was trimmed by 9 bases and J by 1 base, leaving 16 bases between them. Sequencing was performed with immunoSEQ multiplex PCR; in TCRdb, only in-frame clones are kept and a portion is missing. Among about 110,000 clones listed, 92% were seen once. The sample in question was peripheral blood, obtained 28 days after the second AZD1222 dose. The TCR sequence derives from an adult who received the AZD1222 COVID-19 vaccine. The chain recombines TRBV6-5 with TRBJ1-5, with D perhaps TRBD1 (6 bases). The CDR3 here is CASRQGGRSNQPQHF. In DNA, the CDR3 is TGTGCCAGTCGACAAGGGGGTAGGAGCAATCAGCCCCAGCATTTT.